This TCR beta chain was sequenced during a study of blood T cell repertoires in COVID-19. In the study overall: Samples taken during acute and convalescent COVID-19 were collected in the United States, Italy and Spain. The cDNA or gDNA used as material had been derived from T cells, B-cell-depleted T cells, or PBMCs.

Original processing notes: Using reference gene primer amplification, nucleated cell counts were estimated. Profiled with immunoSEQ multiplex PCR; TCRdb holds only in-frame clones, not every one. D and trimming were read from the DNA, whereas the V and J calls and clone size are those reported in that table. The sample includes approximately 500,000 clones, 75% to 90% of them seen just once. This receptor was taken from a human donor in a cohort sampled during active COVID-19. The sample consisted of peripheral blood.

This CDR3 reads CASSPGTGSYPEAFF. In nucleotides, the CDR3 is TGTGCCAGCAGCCCGGGGACAGGGTCTTACCCTGAAGCTTTCTTT. The chain couples TRBV5-5 to TRBJ1-1, with 9 bases aligning to TRBD1. The V segment lost 4 bases and the J segment 6 bases; nucleotides outside the gene matches: 10. This CDR3 has 15 residues. Germline V gene data show CDR1 as SGHKS and CDR2 as YYEKEE (reference sequence).